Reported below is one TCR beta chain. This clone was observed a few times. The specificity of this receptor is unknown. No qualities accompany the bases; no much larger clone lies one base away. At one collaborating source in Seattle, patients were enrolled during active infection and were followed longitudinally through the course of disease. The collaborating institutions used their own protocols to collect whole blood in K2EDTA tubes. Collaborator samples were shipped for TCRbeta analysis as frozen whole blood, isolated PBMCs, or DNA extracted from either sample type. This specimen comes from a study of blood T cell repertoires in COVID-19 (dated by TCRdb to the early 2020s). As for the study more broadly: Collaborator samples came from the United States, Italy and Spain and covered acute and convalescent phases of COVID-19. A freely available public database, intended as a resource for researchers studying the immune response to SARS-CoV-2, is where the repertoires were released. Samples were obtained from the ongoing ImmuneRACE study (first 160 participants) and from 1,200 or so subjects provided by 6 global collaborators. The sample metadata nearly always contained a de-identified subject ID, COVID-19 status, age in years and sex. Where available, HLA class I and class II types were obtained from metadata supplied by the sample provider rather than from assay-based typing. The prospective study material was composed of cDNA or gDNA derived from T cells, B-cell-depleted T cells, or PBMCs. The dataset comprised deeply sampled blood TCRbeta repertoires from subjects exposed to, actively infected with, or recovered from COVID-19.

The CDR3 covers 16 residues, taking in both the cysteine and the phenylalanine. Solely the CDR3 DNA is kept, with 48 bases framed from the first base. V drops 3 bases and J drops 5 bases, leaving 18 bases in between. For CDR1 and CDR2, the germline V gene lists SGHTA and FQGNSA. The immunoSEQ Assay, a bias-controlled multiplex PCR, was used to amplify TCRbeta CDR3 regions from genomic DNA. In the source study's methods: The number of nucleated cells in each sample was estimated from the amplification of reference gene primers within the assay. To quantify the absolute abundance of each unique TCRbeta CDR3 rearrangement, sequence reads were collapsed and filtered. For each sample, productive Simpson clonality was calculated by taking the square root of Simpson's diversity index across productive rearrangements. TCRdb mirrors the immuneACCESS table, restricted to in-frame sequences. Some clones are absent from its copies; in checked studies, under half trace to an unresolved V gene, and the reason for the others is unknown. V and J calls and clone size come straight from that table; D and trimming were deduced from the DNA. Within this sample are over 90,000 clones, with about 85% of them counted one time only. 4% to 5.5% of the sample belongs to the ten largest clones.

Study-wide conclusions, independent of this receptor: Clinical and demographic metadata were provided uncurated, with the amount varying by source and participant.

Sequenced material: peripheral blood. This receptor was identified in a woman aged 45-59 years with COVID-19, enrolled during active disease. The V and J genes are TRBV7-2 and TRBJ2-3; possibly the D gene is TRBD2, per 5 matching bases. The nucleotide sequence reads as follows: TGTGCCAGCAGCTTCCGGGTCTCCACAGAGGGAGATACGCAGTATTTT. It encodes CASSFRVSTEGDTQYF.